This entry lists 11 T cell receptor beta chains sequenced from one sample in a study of blood T cell repertoires in COVID-19. Some clones are missing from TCRdb's copy, which holds only in-frame ones; the method was immunoSEQ multiplex PCR. The sample shows a few hundred thousand clones, about nine tenths of them seen only once. Specimen: peripheral blood. These receptors were collected from a man in his fifties or sixties with active or convalescent COVID-19.

This chain connects TRBV19 to TRBJ1-5; a possible D gene is TRBD1 (5 bases). The germline CDR1 and CDR2 sequences are LNHDA and SQIVND (reference sequence). Trimming took 1 base from V and 0 from J, leaving 19 bases between them. CDR3 length: 19 amino acids. The CDR3 coding sequence is TGTGCCAGTAGTATAGCCGGTTCAGGTTGGGGCCTTAGCAATCAGCCCCAGCATTTT. It translates to CASSIAGSGWGLSNQPQHF.

V is TRBV28 and J is TRBJ1-2; 11 nucleotides align to TRBD1. J was trimmed by 0 bases and V by 6 bases; bases with no gene match: 12. The germline V gene encodes CDR1 MDHEN and CDR2 SYDVKM. This CDR3 has 18 amino acids. The CDR3 is CASSPGQGALLANYGYTF. The CDR3 DNA reads as TGTGCCAGCAGCCCCGGACAGGGGGCCTTATTAGCTAACTATGGCTACACCTTC.

V and J are TRBV7-6 and TRBJ2-6, with a tentative D call TRBD2 (7 bases). Between the trimmed V and J ends, which lost 3 bases and 2 bases, there was a span of 14 bases. This CDR3 has 17 amino acids. Per germline, CDR1 SGHVS and CDR2 FNYEAQ. The chain's CDR3 is CASSLGGPVAGANVLTF. The DNA for the CDR3 is TGTGCCAGCAGCTTGGGGGGGCCGGTAGCTGGGGCCAACGTCCTGACTTTC.

Comments on this clone: The sample holds other DNA sequences that translate to the same CDR3. This chain links TRBV6-5 with TRBJ1-3; 7 bases line up with TRBD1. Germline values: CDR1 MNHEY, CDR2 SVGAGI. This CDR3 spans 15 amino acids. J lost 1 base, V lost 2 bases, and 2 bases had no gene match. The CDR3 loop is CASSYGRGSGNTIYF. Here the CDR3 DNA reads TGTGCCAGCAGTTACGGCAGGGGGTCTGGAAACACCATATATTTT.

V is TRBV15 and J is TRBJ2-6; 8 bases map to TRBD1. The J segment lost 1 base and the V segment lost 1 base, leaving 9 bases of the junction unmatched. The CDR3 is made up of 19 amino acids. CDR1 is LNHNV and CDR2 is YYDKDF in the germline V gene (reference sequence). The CDR3 spells CATSRAYTGGRSGANVLTF. The CDR3 DNA is TGTGCCACCAGCAGAGCTTACACAGGGGGGAGGTCTGGGGCCAACGTCCTGACTTTC.

This clone was seen many times. This chain links TRBV5-6 with TRBJ1-4; no clear D gene. Trimming cost V 4 bases and J 4 bases, with 14 bases left between them. This CDR3 contains 15 residues. The germline gives CDR1 SGHDT, CDR2 YYEEEE. The CDR3 here is CASSTGAGYNEKLFF. The CDR3 DNA reads TGTGCCAGCAGCACTGGCGCAGGATATAATGAAAAACTGTTTTTT. Full variable domain (rest looked up from reference TRBV5-6 and TRBJ1-4): DAGVTQSPTHLIKTRGQQVTLRCSPKSGHDTVSWYQQALGQGPQFIFQYYEEEERQRGNFPDRFSGHQFPNYSSELNVNALLLGDSALYLCASSTGAGYNEKLFFGSGTQLSVL.

The chain has TRBV18 and TRBJ1-1; unclear D gene. Trimming left V 0 bases short and J 6 bases short, with 8 bases between. The CDR3 is 13 residues long. CDR1 and CDR2 (germline): KGHSH, LQKENI. DNA for the CDR3: TGTGCCAGCTCACCACCAACGCGGTCTGAAGCTTTCTTT. This sequence encodes CASSPPTRSEAFF.

The chain recombines TRBV29-1 with TRBJ1-2; 9 nucleotides match TRBD1. The V gene's germline CDR1 is SQVTM and CDR2 ANQGSEA. The CDR3 is 14 amino acids. Trimming took 7 bases from V and 5 from J; bases not matched to a gene: 11. CDR3 in amino acids: CSAQSGDRAYGYTF. CDR3 nucleotides: TGCAGCGCCCAATCGGGGGACAGGGCTTATGGCTACACCTTC.

The chain recombines TRBV27 with TRBJ1-6; D gene uncertain. The CDR3 length is 14 residues. Germline CDR1 and CDR2: MNHEY and SMNVEV (reference sequence). Trimming pared 2 bases from V and 7 bases from J, leaving 9 bases between. CDR3 residues: CASSLVHNNSPLHF. The CDR3 DNA reads as TGTGCCAGCAGTTTAGTACATAACAATTCACCCCTCCACTTT.

V and J are TRBV4-2 and TRBJ1-1; D is unclear. Trimming removed 5 bases from V and 1 base from J, with 8 bases in between. This CDR3 has 13 residues. Germline-derived CDR1 and CDR2 are LGHNA and YNFKEQ. Written as DNA, the CDR3 is TGTGCCAGCAGCTACGGAGAGAACACTGAAGCTTTCTTT. Translated: CASSYGENTEAFF.

Only one count was recorded for this clone. The rearrangement links TRBV12-3 or TRBV12-4 to TRBJ1-1, with D hard to call. V gave up 6 bases and J gave up 1 base, with 9 bases separating them. The CDR3 length is 13 residues. CDR3 loop: CASRRSENTEAFF. CDR3 DNA sequence: TGTGCCAGCAGGAGGAGTGAGAACACTGAAGCTTTCTTT.